This T cell receptor (beta chain) was recovered during a study of cytomegalovirus exposure and HLA in healthy donors. There were likely unrecorded immune exposures, though donors were nominally healthy when sampled. PCR amplification relied on 60 Vbeta primers (plus 13 Jbeta primers). The repertoire was sequenced with immunoSEQ multiplex PCR; TCRdb's copy has only in-frame clones and lacks some. The repertoire holds more than 85,000 clones, with roughly 83% as singletons. The sequencing input was PBMCs. This receptor was taken from a male donor in good health and CMV-seropositive.

The CDR3 sequence is CASSPRISGANVLTF. The CDR3 nucleotides read TGTGCCAGCAGCCCTAGGATCTCTGGGGCCAACGTCCTGACTTTC. The gene calls are TRBV7-9 and TRBJ2-6; D gene uncertain. Germline-derived CDR1 and CDR2 are SEHNR and FQNEAQ (reference sequence). This CDR3 contains 15 residues. Trimming removed 5 bases at V and 0 bases at J, with 8 bases between.